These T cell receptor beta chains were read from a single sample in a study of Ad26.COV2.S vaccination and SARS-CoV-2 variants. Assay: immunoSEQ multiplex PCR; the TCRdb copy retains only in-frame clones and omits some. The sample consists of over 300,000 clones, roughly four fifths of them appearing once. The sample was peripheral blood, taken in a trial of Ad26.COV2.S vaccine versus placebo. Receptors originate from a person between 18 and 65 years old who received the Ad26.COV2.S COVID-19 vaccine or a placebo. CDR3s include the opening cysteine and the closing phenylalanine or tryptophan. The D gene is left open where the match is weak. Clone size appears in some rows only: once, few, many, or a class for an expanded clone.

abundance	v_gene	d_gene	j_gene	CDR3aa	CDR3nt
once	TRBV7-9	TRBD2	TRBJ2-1	CASSSTSGGREYNEQFF	TGTGCCAGCAGTAGTACTAGCGGGGGGCGGGAATACAATGAGCAGTTCTTC
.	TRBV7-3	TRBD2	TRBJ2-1	CASSLSPSGGRYNEQFF	TGTGCCAGCAGCTTATCCCCTAGCGGGGGTCGGTACAATGAGCAGTTCTTC
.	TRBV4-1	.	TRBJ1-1	CASSQVGKTEAFF	TGCGCCAGCAGCCAAGTGGGGAAGACTGAAGCTTTCTTT
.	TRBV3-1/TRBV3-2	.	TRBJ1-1	CASSHGGTPNTEAFF	TGTGCCAGCAGCCATGGGGGTACACCGAACACTGAAGCTTTCTTT
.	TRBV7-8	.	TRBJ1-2	CASSYPGPVASF	TGTGCCAGCAGCTATCCGGGCCCGGTGGCCTCTTTC
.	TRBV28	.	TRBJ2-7	CASRDSITGRRQYF	TGTGCCAGCAGAGACTCTATCACAGGAAGAAGGCAGTACTTC
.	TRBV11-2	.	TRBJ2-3	CASSHGGDTQYF	TGTGCCAGCAGCCACGGGGGAGATACGCAGTATTTT
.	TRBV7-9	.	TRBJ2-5	CASSFFRGETQYF	TGTGCCAGCAGCTTCTTTCGTGGAGAGACCCAGTACTTC
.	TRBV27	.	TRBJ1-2	CASSPRASFYGYTF	TGTGCCAGCAGTCCAAGGGCCAGCTTCTATGGCTACACCTTC
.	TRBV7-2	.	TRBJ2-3	CASSLVGGLTDTQYF	TGTGCCAGCAGCTTAGTAGGGGGGCTCACAGATACGCAGTATTTT